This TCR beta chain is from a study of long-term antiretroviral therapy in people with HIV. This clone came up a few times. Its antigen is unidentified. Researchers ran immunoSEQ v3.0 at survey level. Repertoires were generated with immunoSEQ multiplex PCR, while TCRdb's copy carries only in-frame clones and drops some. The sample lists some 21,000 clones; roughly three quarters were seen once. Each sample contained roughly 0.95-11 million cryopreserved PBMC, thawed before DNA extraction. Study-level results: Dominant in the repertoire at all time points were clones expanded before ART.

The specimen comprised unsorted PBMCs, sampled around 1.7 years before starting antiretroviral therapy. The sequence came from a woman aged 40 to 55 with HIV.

CDR3: CASSLVLGDRGENIQYF. The CDR3 DNA reads as TGTGCCAGCAGCTTAGTATTAGGGGACAGGGGAGAAAACATTCAGTACTTC. The V call is TRBV7-9, the J call TRBJ2-4, with TRBD1 matching 10 bases. V lost 1 base to trimming and J lost 5 bases; unmatched junction nucleotides: 8. Germline V gene lookup returns CDR1 SEHNR and CDR2 FQNEAQ (reference sequence). The CDR3 runs 17 residues.